Listed below are T cell receptor beta chains from one sample, sequenced in a study of blood T cell repertoires in COVID-19. Measured with immunoSEQ multiplex PCR; TCRdb has only the in-frame clones, and not every one. This sample has tens of thousands of clones, with about 88% found just once. Material for sequencing was peripheral blood. Source of these receptors: a man aged 60-69 years with active COVID-19. Each CDR3 is given with its conserved first and last residue. A D gene is named only where the DNA matches it firmly. Expanded clones are given a class, and other clones once, few, many or no size at all.

size	D	length	J	V	DNA	CDR3
.	.	16	TRBJ1-1	TRBV4-1	TGCGCCAGCAGCCATTCTGGGCAGGGTTTGAACACTGAAGCTTTCTTT	CASSHSGQGLNTEAFF
.	.	16	TRBJ2-2	TRBV7-9	TGTGCCAGCAGCTTCCCTCTCGGAGACCCCACCGGGGAGCTGTTTTTT	CASSFPLGDPTGELFF
.	.	12	TRBJ2-1	TRBV6-2/TRBV6-3	TGTGCCAGCAGTTATCTCGACAATGAGCAGTTCTTC	CASSYLDNEQFF
.	.	16	TRBJ2-6	TRBV2	TGTGCCAGCAATGAAAATCCCAGCTCTGGGGCCAACGTCCTGACTTTC	CASNENPSSGANVLTF
.	TRBD1	17	TRBJ1-4	TRBV9	TGTGCCAGCAGCGTAGGACAGGGGGCGCTGGCTAATGAAAAACTGTTTTTT	CASSVGQGALANEKLFF
.	.	15	TRBJ2-3	TRBV6-5	TGTGCCAGCACCTCTTGGCAGTCTAGCACAGATACGCAGTATTTT	CASTSWQSSTDTQYF
.	TRBD2	14	TRBJ2-2	TRBV7-2	TGTGCCAGCAGCTCCCTGACTAGCGGCGGGGAGCTGTTTTTT	CASSSLTSGGELFF
.	.	15	TRBJ2-7	TRBV4-1	TGCGCCAGCAGCCAATTGGGTTTGGAGTCCTACGAGCAGTACTTC	CASSQLGLESYEQYF
.	.	11	TRBJ2-7	TRBV20-1	TGCAGTGCCAGAGGGGAGGTCGAGCAGTACTTC	CSARGEVEQYF
.	TRBD1	14	TRBJ1-4	TRBV5-1	TGCGCCAGCAGACCGGGACAGCTTAATGAAAAACTGTTTTTT	CASRPGQLNEKLFF
.	.	13	TRBJ1-6	TRBV7-8	TGTGCCAGCAGCTTAGGTCCCGCCGGTTTGGTTCACTTT	CASSLGPAGLVHF
.	.	15	TRBJ2-2	TRBV5-5	TGTGCCAGCAGCTCCAGACTAGGAGACACCGGGGAGCTGTTTTTT	CASSSRLGDTGELFF
.	.	14	TRBJ2-5	TRBV7-2	TGTGCCAGCAGCTTAGGAGGGAACCAAGAGACCCAGTACTTC	CASSLGGNQETQYF
.	TRBD1	16	TRBJ2-2	TRBV7-3	TGTGCCAGCAGCTTAAAGGGAGCAGGGGGCCCCGGGGAGCTGTTTTTT	CASSLKGAGGPGELFF
.	TRBD1	17	TRBJ2-2	TRBV11-2	TGTGCCAGCAGCCCGCGGACAGGGAAGGGTTGGACCGGGGAGCTGTTTTTT	CASSPRTGKGWTGELFF
.	TRBD1	13	TRBJ1-1	TRBV7-6	TGTGCCAGCAGTACCGACAGGGTGACTGAAGCTTTCTTT	CASSTDRVTEAFF
.	.	15	TRBJ2-1	TRBV27	TGTGCCAGCAGACCCGGACTAGGGGGCTACAATGAGCAGTTCTTC	CASRPGLGGYNEQFF
.	TRBD2	16	TRBJ2-1	TRBV5-1	TGCGCCAGCAGCTCGCTGGGACTAGCGGACCTCAATGAGCAGTTCTTC	CASSSLGLADLNEQFF
once	.	12	TRBJ2-3	TRBV12-3/TRBV12-4	TGTGCCAGCAGTTTTCTCCCAGATACGCAGTATTTT	CASSFLPDTQYF
.	TRBD1	13	TRBJ2-7	TRBV6-1	TGTGCCAGCAGTGAGACAGGGACCTACGAGCAGTACTTC	CASSETGTYEQYF
.	.	14	TRBJ1-4	TRBV6-6	TGTGCCAGCAACACGGACAGAACTAATGAAAAACTGTTTTTT	CASNTDRTNEKLFF
.	.	12	TRBJ1-2	TRBV16	TGTGCCAGCAGCCAAAGCCGCTATGGCTACACCTTC	CASSQSRYGYTF
.	TRBD2	18	TRBJ2-3	TRBV18	TGTGCCAGCTCACCATTAGCGGGAGCTCCACCCAGCACAGATACGCAGTATTTT	CASSPLAGAPPSTDTQYF
.	TRBD2	13	TRBJ2-1	TRBV3-1/TRBV3-2	TGTGCCAGCAGCCTAGCGGGAGCGGATGAGCAGTTCTTC	CASSLAGADEQFF
.	TRBD1	14	TRBJ1-6	TRBV7-9	TGTGCCAGCAGTCACCGACAGGGGTGGTCACCCCTCCACTTT	CASSHRQGWSPLHF
few	TRBD1	14	TRBJ1-2	TRBV27	TGTGCCAGCAGTTCAGCCGGGACAGGGTATGGCTACACCTTC	CASSSAGTGYGYTF
.	.	13	TRBJ1-5	TRBV6-6	TGTGCCAGCAGTTACATCCTCAATCAGCCCCAGCATTTT	CASSYILNQPQHF
.	.	13	TRBJ1-2	TRBV5-1	TGCGCCAGCAGCTTGGCTACTAACTATGGCTACACCTTC	CASSLATNYGYTF
.	.	13	TRBJ1-2	TRBV19	TGTGCCAGTAGTATCGAAGGGGCCTATGGCTACACCTTC	CASSIEGAYGYTF
.	.	16	TRBJ2-1	TRBV18	TGTGCCAGCTCACCTTTACGGGAGCCCCCCTACAATGAGCAGTTCTTC	CASSPLREPPYNEQFF
.	TRBD1	12	TRBJ1-2	TRBV19	TGTGCCAGTAGTTCAGGGGGTAGTGGCTACACCTTC	CASSSGGSGYTF
.	TRBD2	17	TRBJ2-2	TRBV3-1/TRBV3-2	TGTGCCAGCAGCCACACGGCGGGAGAGGGGATGACCGGGGAGCTGTTTTTT	CASSHTAGEGMTGELFF
.	.	15	TRBJ2-7	TRBV5-5	TGTGCCAGCAGCTCAAGCCGGGACAATCCCTACGAGCAGTACTTC	CASSSSRDNPYEQYF
.	TRBD1	14	TRBJ1-5	TRBV2	TGTGCCAGCAGTGAGGGACAGGGTGCTCAGCCCCAGCATTTT	CASSEGQGAQPQHF
.	.	14	TRBJ2-5	TRBV5-1	TGCGCCAGCAGTCCCTGGCCAGGTCAAGAGACCCAGTACTTC	CASSPWPGQETQYF
.	.	15	TRBJ1-6	TRBV28	.	CASSSSTGIGSPLHF
.	.	15	TRBJ2-3	TRBV9	TGTGCCAGCAGCGTAGCTCGGGATGGCACAGATACGCAGTATTTT	CASSVARDGTDTQYF
.	TRBD1	14	TRBJ1-5	TRBV6-6	TGTGCCAGCATAACCGGACAGGGAGCGGAGCCCCAGCATTTT	CASITGQGAEPQHF
.	.	15	TRBJ2-7	TRBV6-5	TGTGCCAGCAGTTACCGGACAGTGGGACCCTACGAGCAGTACTTC	CASSYRTVGPYEQYF
.	TRBD1	14	TRBJ1-6	TRBV2	TGTGCCAGCAGTGATGAGACAGGGGATTCACCCCTCCACTTT	CASSDETGDSPLHF
.	TRBD1	12	TRBJ2-7	TRBV6-5	TGTGCCAGTCAGACAGGGGACCTAGAGCAGTACTTC	CASQTGDLEQYF
.	.	13	TRBJ1-1	TRBV30	TGTGCCTGGAGTAAGACAATCACCACTGAAGCTTTCTTT	CAWSKTITTEAFF
once	.	14	TRBJ2-7	TRBV18	TGTGCCAGCTCACCAGGGACTTCTTCCTACGAGCAGTACTTC	CASSPGTSSYEQYF
.	.	16	TRBJ2-3	TRBV2	TGTGCCAGCAGCGAGCTTATGAGCGGCGGTGCAGATACGCAGTATTTT	CASSELMSGGADTQYF
.	.	13	TRBJ1-4	TRBV5-4	TGTGCCAGCAGTTTACAGGGCTGGGGAGTTGAGTTTTTT	CASSLQGWGVEFF
.	TRBD1	13	TRBJ1-2	TRBV6-1	TGTGCCAGCAGTGAGGGACAGATCTATGGCTACACCTTC	CASSEGQIYGYTF
.	.	15	TRBJ2-1	TRBV7-3	TGTGCCAGCAGCCTGGCGGGCGCTCTTCACAATGAGCAGTTCTTC	CASSLAGALHNEQFF
.	.	16	TRBJ2-4	TRBV28	TGTGCCAGCAGCCGTCGCACAACAGGGTCCAAAAACATTCAGTACTTC	CASSRRTTGSKNIQYF
.	TRBD1	14	TRBJ1-6	TRBV27	TGTGCCAGCAGTCTCCGACAGGGGGATTCACCCCTCCACTTT	CASSLRQGDSPLHF
.	.	13	TRBJ2-2	TRBV12-3/TRBV12-4	TGTGCCAGCAGCCCGCAGTACACCGGGGAGCTGTTTTTT	CASSPQYTGELFF
.	.	14	TRBJ2-7	TRBV6-5	TGTGCCAGCAGAACCCGCCCGCTAGAGGGCGAGCAGTACTTC	CASRTRPLEGEQYF
.	.	12	TRBJ1-6	TRBV5-4	TGTGCCAGCACCCTCGAGGATTCACCCCTCCACTTT	CASTLEDSPLHF
.	TRBD1	13	TRBJ2-1	TRBV28	TGTGCCAGCAGTTGGCAGGGGGAGAATGAGCAGTTCTTC	CASSWQGENEQFF
few	.	12	TRBJ2-2	TRBV6-2/TRBV6-3	TGTGCCAGCAGTTACCCAGGGGGGGAGCTGTTTTTT	CASSYPGGELFF
once	.	15	TRBJ1-1	TRBV25-1	TGTGCCAGCAGTGAATGGGGGGGCGCATACACTGAAGCTTTCTTT	CASSEWGGAYTEAFF
.	.	12	TRBJ2-1	TRBV19	TGTGCCAGTAGTATGTCCGGGAATGAGCAGTTCTTC	CASSMSGNEQFF
.	.	15	TRBJ2-7	TRBV19	TGTGCCAGTAGTATAGATCTCAGGGAATCCTACGAGCAGTACTTC	CASSIDLRESYEQYF
.	.	17	TRBJ1-1	TRBV28	TGTGCCAGCAGTCAACCTACACCCAGGCCGGTGAACACTGAAGCTTTCTTT	CASSQPTPRPVNTEAFF
.	TRBD2	16	TRBJ2-3	TRBV7-7	TGTGCCAGCAGCTACGGACTAGCGGGAGCGAAAGATACGCAGTATTTT	CASSYGLAGAKDTQYF
.	.	14	TRBJ2-1	TRBV11-2	TGTGCCAGCAGCTTGTCCCTCGGCGGGAATGAGCAGTTCTTC	CASSLSLGGNEQFF